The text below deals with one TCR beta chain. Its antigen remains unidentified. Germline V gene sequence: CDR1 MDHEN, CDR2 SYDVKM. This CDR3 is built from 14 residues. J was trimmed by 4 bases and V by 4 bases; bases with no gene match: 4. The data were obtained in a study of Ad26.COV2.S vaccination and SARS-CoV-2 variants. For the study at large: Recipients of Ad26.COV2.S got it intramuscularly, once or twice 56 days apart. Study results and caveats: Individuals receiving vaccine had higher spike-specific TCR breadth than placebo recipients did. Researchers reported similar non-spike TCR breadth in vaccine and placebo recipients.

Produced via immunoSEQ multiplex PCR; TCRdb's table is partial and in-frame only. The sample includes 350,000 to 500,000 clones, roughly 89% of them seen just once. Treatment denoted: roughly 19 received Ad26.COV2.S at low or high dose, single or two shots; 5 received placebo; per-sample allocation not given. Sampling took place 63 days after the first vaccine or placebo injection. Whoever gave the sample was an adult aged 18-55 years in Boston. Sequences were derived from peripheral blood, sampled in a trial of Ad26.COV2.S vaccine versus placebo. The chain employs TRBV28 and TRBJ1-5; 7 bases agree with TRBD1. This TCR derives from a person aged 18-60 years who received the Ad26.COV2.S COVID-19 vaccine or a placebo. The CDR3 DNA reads TGTGCCAGCAGTTACGGGACAGCTAATCAGCCCCAGCATTTT. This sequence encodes CASSYGTANQPQHF.